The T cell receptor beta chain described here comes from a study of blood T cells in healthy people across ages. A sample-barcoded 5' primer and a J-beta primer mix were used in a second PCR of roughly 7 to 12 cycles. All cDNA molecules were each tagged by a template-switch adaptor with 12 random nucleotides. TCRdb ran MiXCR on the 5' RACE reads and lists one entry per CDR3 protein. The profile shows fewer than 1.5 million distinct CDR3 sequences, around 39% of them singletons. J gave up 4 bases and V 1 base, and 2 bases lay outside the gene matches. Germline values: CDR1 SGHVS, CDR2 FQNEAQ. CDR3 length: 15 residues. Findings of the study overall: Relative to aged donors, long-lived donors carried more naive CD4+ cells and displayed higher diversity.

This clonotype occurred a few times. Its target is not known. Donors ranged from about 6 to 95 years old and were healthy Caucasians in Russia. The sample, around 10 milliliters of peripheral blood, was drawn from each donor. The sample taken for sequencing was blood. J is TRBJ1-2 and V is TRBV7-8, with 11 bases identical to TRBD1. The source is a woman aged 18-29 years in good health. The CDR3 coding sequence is TGTGCCAGCAGCTTAGGGACAGGGGGCACCTATGGCTACACCTTC. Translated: CASSLGTGGTYGYTF.